These T cell receptor beta chains were read from a single sample in a study of cytomegalovirus exposure and HLA in healthy donors. Libraries were prepared by immunoSEQ multiplex PCR; TCRdb keeps only in-frame clonotypes and omits some of them. This sample's table reports about 140,000 clones. The source material was PBMCs. The receptors were gathered from a male donor in good health and CMV-seronegative. Each CDR3 is given with its conserved first and last residue. The D gene is left open where the match is weak.

V	D	J	CDR3	DNA
TRBV15	TRBD2	TRBJ2-5	CATSSSGGIRETQYF	TGTGCCACCAGCAGTAGCGGGGGGATTCGAGAGACCCAGTACTTC
TRBV29-1	TRBD2	TRBJ2-2	CSVETTSGRATGELFF	TGCAGCGTTGAAACGACTAGCGGCAGGGCTACCGGGGAGCTGTTTTTT
TRBV6-5	NA	TRBJ2-1	CASSTFGAMVDEQFF	TGTGCCAGCAGCACCTTTGGAGCGATGGTGGATGAGCAGTTCTTC
TRBV19	NA	TRBJ2-7	CASADRLSSYEQYF	TGTGCCAGTGCCGACAGATTAAGCTCCTACGAGCAGTACTTC
TRBV6-5	NA	TRBJ2-2	CASSYDSNTGELFF	TGTGCCAGCAGTTACGACAGCAACACCGGGGAGCTGTTTTTT
TRBV9	NA	TRBJ2-3	CASSGSSQVTDTQYF	TGTGCCAGCAGCGGGTCGTCCCAGGTCACAGATACGCAGTATTTT
TRBV5-6	TRBD1	TRBJ1-3	CASSQQGANGNTIYF	TGTGCCAGCAGCCAGCAGGGGGCAAATGGAAACACCATATATTTT
TRBV7-8	TRBD1	TRBJ1-2	CASSLGTGGNYGYTF	TGTGCCAGCAGCTTAGGGACAGGGGGGAACTATGGCTACACCTTC
TRBV19	TRBD2	TRBJ2-2	CASSIGAGVVAGELFF	TGTGCCAGTAGTATCGGAGCGGGAGTCGTAGCCGGGGAGCTGTTTTTT
TRBV28	NA	TRBJ1-5	CASSTPDDTHQPQHF	TGTGCCAGCAGTACCCCCGATGACACTCATCAGCCCCAGCATTTT
TRBV10-3	TRBD1	TRBJ2-7	CAISASSGQHYEQYF	TGTGCCATCAGTGCTAGTTCGGGACAGCACTACGAGCAGTACTTC